These 21 T cell receptor beta chains originate from one sample sequenced in a study of blood T cells in healthy people across ages. It was with a sample-barcoded 5' primer and a J-beta primer mix that a second PCR of about 6 to 11 cycles was run. TCRdb passed the 5' RACE reads through MiXCR, listing each CDR3 protein once. The table includes about 1.5 million distinct CDR3 sequences, roughly 45% detected once. The specimen was blood. The source is a woman between 18 and 30 years old in good health.

This clonotype was seen more than once but under ten times. The chain has TRBV6-5 and TRBJ2-5; D ambiguous. The V end was cut by 5 bases, the J end by 5 bases, with 18 bases between. Germline-derived CDR1 and CDR2 are MNHEY and SVGAGI. This CDR3 is built from 15 residues. This chain's CDR3 is CASSKATPGFETQYF. The CDR3 DNA is TGTGCCAGCAGTAAAGCCACGCCGGGTTTCGAGACCCAGTACTTC.

In its sample, this clonotype was seen a few times. The genes are TRBV5-1 and TRBJ2-7; D perhaps matches TRBD1 (6 bases). The germline CDR1 and CDR2 sequences are SGHRS and YFSETQ. Trimming took off 3 bases at V and 2 bases at J, with 15 bases between the two ends. CDR3 length: 15 residues. In DNA form, the CDR3 reads TGCGCCAGCAGCTCTCCCGGGACAATGACCTACGAGCAGTACTTC. Residues: CASSSPGTMTYEQYF.

The CDR3 coding sequence is TGTGCCAGCAGCCACCGGGACACACTCTACGAGCAGTACTTC. Translated, it gives CASSHRDTLYEQYF. The chain uses TRBV3-1 and TRBJ2-5; maybe TRBD1 (6 bases). The J call may be wrong; the DNA end is better matched by TRBJ2-7. Germline V gives CDR1 LGHDT, CDR2 YNNKEL (reference sequence). This CDR3 has 14 residues.

This clonotype was seen a few times. The gene calls are TRBV7-2 and TRBJ2-1, with D perhaps matching TRBD2 (6 bases). The germline CDR1 and CDR2 sequences are SGHTA and FQGNSA. The CDR3 sequence is 13 residues long. The V gene lost 3 bases and the J gene lost 9 bases, with 12 bases spanning the gap. The CDR3 DNA sequence: TGTGCCAGCAGCTTCGGCGGGACCGGTGAGCAGTTCTTC. It encodes CASSFGGTGEQFF.

V usage is TRBV10-2 and J usage is TRBJ2-3, with D perhaps matching TRBD1 (6 bases). In germline, CDR1 is WSHSY, CDR2 SAAADI. CDR3 length: 17 amino acids. The V end lost 6 bases, the J end lost 0 bases, and 19 bases lay between the germline ends. DNA of the CDR3: TGCGCCAGCAGCCGTACTCGGACAGATTCTAGCACAGATACGCAGTATTTT. Protein product: CASSRTRTDSSTDTQYF.

V and J are TRBV6-5 and TRBJ1-2; 7 bases are a match to TRBD1. V lost 7 bases and J lost 4; bases outside the gene matches: 9. Germline loops: CDR1 MNHEY, CDR2 SVGAGI. The CDR3 consists of 14 residues. CDR3 nucleotide sequence: TGTGCCAGCACCTACGACAGGGACACCTATGGCTACACCTTC. It yields the protein CASTYDRDTYGYTF.

V usage is TRBV20-1 and J usage is TRBJ1-2; D not certain. Trimming took 3 bases from V and 4 from J, leaving 12 bases between them. This CDR3 has 13 amino acids. Germline V lookup: CDR1 DFQATT, CDR2 SNEGSKA (reference sequence). The CDR3 reads CSASHSTLYGYTF. CDR3 nucleotide sequence: TGCAGTGCTAGCCATTCCACACTCTATGGCTACACCTTC.

This clonotype showed up just a few times. The chain employs TRBV9 and TRBJ1-3, with TRBD1 as a possible D gene (5 bases). The V gene lost 3 bases and the J gene lost 0 bases, with 10 bases spanning the gap. This CDR3 region has 15 residues. Germline V gives CDR1 SGDLS, CDR2 YYNGEE. In nucleotides, the CDR3 is TGTGCCAGCAGCGCATCAGGGAGCTCTGGAAACACCATATATTTT. It translates to CASSASGSSGNTIYF.

The V call is TRBV10-3, the J call TRBJ2-2; tentatively, D is TRBD2 (5 bases). The germline CDR1 and CDR2 sequences are ENHRY and SYGVKD. CDR3 length: 15 amino acids. V dropped 2 bases and J dropped 6 bases, with 13 bases sitting between them. The CDR3 loop reads CAISEDGERAGELFF. The CDR3 coding sequence is TGTGCCATCAGTGAGGACGGGGAACGGGCCGGGGAGCTGTTTTTT.

The rearrangement uses TRBV10-2 and TRBJ2-1; 8 bases are a match to TRBD2. Per germline, CDR1 WSHSY and CDR2 SAAADI. The CDR3 loop spans 15 amino acids. Trimming took 5 bases from V and 12 from J; bases not matched to a gene: 15. CDR3: CASSSGLAFSPAQFF. The CDR3 nucleotides are TGCGCCAGCAGTTCCGGACTAGCCTTTTCCCCCGCGCAGTTCTTC.

This sequence joins TRBV7-2 and TRBJ1-2, with D maybe TRBD1 (6 bases). Trimming stripped 3 bases from V and 5 bases from J, with 13 bases between. Germline V gene data show CDR1 as SGHTA and CDR2 as FQGNSA. The CDR3 spans 14 residues. CDR3 amino acids: CASSLTGPLYGYTF. In DNA form, the CDR3 reads TGTGCCAGCAGCTTGACAGGACCACTTTATGGCTACACCTTC.

The chain links TRBV20-1 to TRBJ2-1, with TRBD2 matching over 11 bases. Germline V gene sequence: CDR1 DFQATT, CDR2 SNEGSKA (reference sequence). Germline trimming cut 6 bases from V and 7 bases from J; bases unmatched to any gene: 14. The CDR3 extends over 16 amino acids. The CDR3 nucleotides read TGCAGTGCGGGAAGACTAGCGGGGAGGAAGGTTAATGAGCAGTTCTTC. Its protein product is CSAGRLAGRKVNEQFF.

V gene TRBV10-2 combines with J gene TRBJ1-2; no reliable D call. The V end lost 6 bases, the J end lost 3 bases, and 11 bases lay between the germline ends. The CDR3 has 13 amino acids. Germline-derived CDR1 and CDR2 are WSHSY and SAAADI. CDR3 residues: CASSGREDYGYTF. The DNA for the CDR3 is TGCGCCAGCAGCGGACGGGAGGACTATGGCTACACCTTC.

The chain carries TRBV7-2 and TRBJ2-3; 8 nucleotides align to TRBD1. The CDR3 runs to 16 residues. Trimming removed 5 bases from V and 6 bases from J; junction bases left unmatched: 13. Germline V CDR1 and CDR2: SGHTA, FQGNSA. The CDR3 DNA is TGTGCCAGCAGCCCCCCGCGCAGGGGGCGCGCGGATACGCAGTATTTT. This gives the protein CASSPPRRGRADTQYF.

The gene calls are TRBV29-1 and TRBJ2-1, with D uncertain. The V gene's germline CDR1 is SQVTM and CDR2 ANQGSEA. This CDR3 spans 14 amino acids. CDR3 sequence reads: CIEVGLSSYNEQFF. CDR3 coding DNA: TGCATCGAAGTAGGGCTAAGCTCCTACAATGAGCAGTTCTTC.

The sample holds a few counts of this clonotype. The CDR3 DNA is TGTGCCAGCAGTCCAGGGGCCGGGGAATCCGGCTACACCTTC. Amino acids: CASSPGAGESGYTF. The gene calls are TRBV7-8 and TRBJ1-2, with D perhaps matching TRBD1 (6 bases). With 6 bases removed from V and 8 bases from J, the gap between germline ends came to 19 bases. CDR1 and CDR2 (germline): SGHVS, FQNEAQ. This CDR3 is 14 amino acids long. The full variable domain, its missing parts supplied by reference TRBV7-8 and TRBJ1-2, is GAGVSQSPRYKVAKRGQDVALRCDPISGHVSLFWYQQALGQGPEFLTYFQNEAQLDKSGLPSDRFFAERPEGSVSTLKIQRTQQEDSAVYLCASSPGAGESGYTFGSGTRLTVV.

The rearrangement joins TRBV12-3 or TRBV12-4 to TRBJ1-1; D remains unclear. The CDR3 is 14 amino acids. The germline V and J ends were trimmed by 3 bases and 0 bases, with 8 bases remaining between them. The CDR3 reads CASSLMGLNTEAFF. The CDR3 DNA reads TGTGCCAGCAGTTTGATGGGCCTGAACACTGAAGCTTTCTTT.

A few counts support this clonotype. The chain is built from TRBV4-1 and TRBJ2-7; TRBD1 matches 7 bases. CDR3 length equals 15 residues. CDR1 and CDR2 from the germline V gene are MGHRA and YSYEKL. The junction had 9 bases not matched to a gene; V was cut back by 3 bases and J by 4 bases. CDR3 DNA sequence: TGCGCCAGCAGCCACACCGGGACAGAGATATACGAGCAGTACTTC. This codes for CASSHTGTEIYEQYF.

The gene calls are TRBV6-1 and TRBJ2-7, with TRBD2 matching 10 bases. The CDR3 spans 16 residues. V shed 7 bases, J shed 7 bases, and the junction held 16 bases outside the gene matches. Germline CDR1 MNHNS, CDR2 SASEGT. Written as DNA, the CDR3 is TGTGCCAGCACCCCTTCGGGGACTAGCGCATACAATGAGCAGTACTTC. This translates into CASTPSGTSAYNEQYF.

The V gene is TRBV20-1, the J gene TRBJ2-6; D call uncertain. Trimming took off 3 bases at V and 0 bases at J, with 6 bases between the two ends. Germline V lookup: CDR1 DFQATT, CDR2 SNEGSKA (reference sequence). This CDR3 contains 14 residues. CDR3 region: CSASEDSGANVLTF. CDR3 nucleotide sequence: TGCAGTGCTAGTGAGGACTCTGGGGCCAACGTCCTGACTTTC.

The J gene is TRBJ2-7, the V gene TRBV29-1; TRBD1 aligns across 11 bases. Per germline, CDR1 SQVTM and CDR2 ANQGSEA. This CDR3 contains 14 residues. V lost 6 bases and J lost 4; bases outside the gene matches: 8. The CDR3 nucleotides are TGCAGCGTGGGCCGGGACAGGGGGGATTACGAGCAGTACTTC. Protein product: CSVGRDRGDYEQYF.